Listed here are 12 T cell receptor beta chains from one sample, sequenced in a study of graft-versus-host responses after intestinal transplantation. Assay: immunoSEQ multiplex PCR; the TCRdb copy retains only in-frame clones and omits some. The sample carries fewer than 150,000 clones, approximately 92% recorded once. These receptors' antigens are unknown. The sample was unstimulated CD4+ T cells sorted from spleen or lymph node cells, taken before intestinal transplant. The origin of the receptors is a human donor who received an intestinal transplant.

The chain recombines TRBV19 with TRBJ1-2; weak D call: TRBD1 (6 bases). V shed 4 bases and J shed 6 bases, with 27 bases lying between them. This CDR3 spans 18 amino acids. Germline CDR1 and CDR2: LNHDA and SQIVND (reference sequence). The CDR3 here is CASSNPRGPTRVDNGYTF. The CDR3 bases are TGTGCCAGTAGTAACCCCAGGGGACCAACCCGCGTTGATAATGGCTACACCTTC.

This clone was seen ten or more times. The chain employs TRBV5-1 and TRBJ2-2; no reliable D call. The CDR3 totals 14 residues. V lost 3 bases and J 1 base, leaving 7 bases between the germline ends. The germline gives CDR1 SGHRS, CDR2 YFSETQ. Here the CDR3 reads CASSYRQNTGELFF. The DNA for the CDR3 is TGCGCCAGCAGCTACCGTCAGAACACCGGGGAGCTGTTTTTT.

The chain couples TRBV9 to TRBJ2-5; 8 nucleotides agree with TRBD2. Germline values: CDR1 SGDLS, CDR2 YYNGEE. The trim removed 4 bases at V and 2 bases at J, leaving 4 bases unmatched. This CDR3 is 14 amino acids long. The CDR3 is CASSPRLAQETQYF. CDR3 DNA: TGTGCCAGCAGCCCTAGACTAGCGCAAGAGACCCAGTACTTC.

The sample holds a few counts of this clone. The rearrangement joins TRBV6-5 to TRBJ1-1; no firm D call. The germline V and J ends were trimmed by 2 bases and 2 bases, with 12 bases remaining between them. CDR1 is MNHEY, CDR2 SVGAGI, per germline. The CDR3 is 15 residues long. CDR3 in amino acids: CASSYGAALNTEAFF. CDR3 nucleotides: TGTGCCAGCAGTTACGGAGCAGCGCTCAACACTGAAGCTTTCTTT.

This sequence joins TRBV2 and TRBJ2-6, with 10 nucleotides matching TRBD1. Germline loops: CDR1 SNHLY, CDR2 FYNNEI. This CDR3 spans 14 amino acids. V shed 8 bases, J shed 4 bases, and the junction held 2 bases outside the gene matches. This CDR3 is CASGTGAGANVLTF. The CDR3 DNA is TGTGCCAGCGGGACAGGGGCCGGGGCCAACGTCCTGACTTTC.

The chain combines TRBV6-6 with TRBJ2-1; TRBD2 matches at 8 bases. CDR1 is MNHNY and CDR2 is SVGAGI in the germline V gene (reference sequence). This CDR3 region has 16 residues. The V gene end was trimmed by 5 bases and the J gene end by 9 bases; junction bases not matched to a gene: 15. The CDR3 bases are TGTGCCAGCAGTCACACAGACGGGGGGGCTATCGGTGAGCAGTTCTTC. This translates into CASSHTDGGAIGEQFF.

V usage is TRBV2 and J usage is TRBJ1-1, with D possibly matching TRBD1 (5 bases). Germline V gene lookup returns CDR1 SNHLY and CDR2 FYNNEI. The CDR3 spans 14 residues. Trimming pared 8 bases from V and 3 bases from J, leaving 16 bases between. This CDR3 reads CASAKGPLYTEAFF. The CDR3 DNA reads TGTGCCAGCGCGAAGGGGCCACTTTACACTGAAGCTTTCTTT. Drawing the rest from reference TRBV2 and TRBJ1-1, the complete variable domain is EPEVTQTPSHQVTQMGQEVILRCVPISNHLYFYWYRQILGQKVEFLVSFYNNEISEKSEIFDDQFSVERPDGSNFTLKIRSTKLEDSAMYFCASAKGPLYTEAFFGQGTRLTVV.

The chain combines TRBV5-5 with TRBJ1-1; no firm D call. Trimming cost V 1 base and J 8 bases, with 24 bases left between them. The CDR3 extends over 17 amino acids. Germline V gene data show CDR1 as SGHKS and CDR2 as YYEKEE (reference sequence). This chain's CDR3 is CASSLMSAWYGKSEAFF. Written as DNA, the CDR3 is TGTGCCAGCAGCTTGATGTCAGCATGGTATGGGAAGTCGGAAGCTTTCTTT.

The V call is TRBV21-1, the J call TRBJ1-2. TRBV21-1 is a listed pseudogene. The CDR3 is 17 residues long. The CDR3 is CASSKEGGRMADYGYTF. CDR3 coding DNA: TGTGCCAGCAGCAAAGAGGGGGGGCGCATGGCTGACTATGGCTACACCTTC.

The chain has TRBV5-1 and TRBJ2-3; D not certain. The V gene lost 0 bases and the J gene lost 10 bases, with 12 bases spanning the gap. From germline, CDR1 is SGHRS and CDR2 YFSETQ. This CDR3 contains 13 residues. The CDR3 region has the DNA TGCGCCAGCAGCTTGGAGGCAGAAGCTCCGCAGTATTTT. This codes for CASSLEAEAPQYF. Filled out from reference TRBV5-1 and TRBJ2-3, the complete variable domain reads KAGVTQTPRYLIKTRGQQVTLSCSPISGHRSVSWYQQTPGQGLQFLFEYFSETQRNKGNFPGRFSGRQFSNSRSEMNVSTLELGDSALYLCASSLEAEAPQYFGPGTRLTVL.

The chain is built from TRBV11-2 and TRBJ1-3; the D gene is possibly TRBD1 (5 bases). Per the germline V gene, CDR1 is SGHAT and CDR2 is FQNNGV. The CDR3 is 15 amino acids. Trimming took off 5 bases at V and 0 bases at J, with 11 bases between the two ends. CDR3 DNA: TGTGCCAGCAGCGCAGGGCCCAGCTCTGGAAACACCATATATTTT. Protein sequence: CASSAGPSSGNTIYF.

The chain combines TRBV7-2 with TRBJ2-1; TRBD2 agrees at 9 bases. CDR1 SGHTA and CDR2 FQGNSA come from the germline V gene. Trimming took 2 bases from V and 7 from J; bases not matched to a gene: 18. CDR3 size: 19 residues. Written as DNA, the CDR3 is TGTGCCAGCAGCTTAAGGGCGAGGTGGGGCGGGGGGGCCATAAATGAGCAGTTCTTC. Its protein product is CASSLRARWGGGAINEQFF. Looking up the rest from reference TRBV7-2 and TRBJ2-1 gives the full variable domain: GAGVSQSPSNKVTEKGKDVELRCDPISGHTALYWYRQSLGQGLEFLIYFQGNSAPDKSGLPSDRFSAERTGGSVSTLTIQRTQQEDSAVYLCASSLRARWGGGAINEQFFGPGTRLTVL.